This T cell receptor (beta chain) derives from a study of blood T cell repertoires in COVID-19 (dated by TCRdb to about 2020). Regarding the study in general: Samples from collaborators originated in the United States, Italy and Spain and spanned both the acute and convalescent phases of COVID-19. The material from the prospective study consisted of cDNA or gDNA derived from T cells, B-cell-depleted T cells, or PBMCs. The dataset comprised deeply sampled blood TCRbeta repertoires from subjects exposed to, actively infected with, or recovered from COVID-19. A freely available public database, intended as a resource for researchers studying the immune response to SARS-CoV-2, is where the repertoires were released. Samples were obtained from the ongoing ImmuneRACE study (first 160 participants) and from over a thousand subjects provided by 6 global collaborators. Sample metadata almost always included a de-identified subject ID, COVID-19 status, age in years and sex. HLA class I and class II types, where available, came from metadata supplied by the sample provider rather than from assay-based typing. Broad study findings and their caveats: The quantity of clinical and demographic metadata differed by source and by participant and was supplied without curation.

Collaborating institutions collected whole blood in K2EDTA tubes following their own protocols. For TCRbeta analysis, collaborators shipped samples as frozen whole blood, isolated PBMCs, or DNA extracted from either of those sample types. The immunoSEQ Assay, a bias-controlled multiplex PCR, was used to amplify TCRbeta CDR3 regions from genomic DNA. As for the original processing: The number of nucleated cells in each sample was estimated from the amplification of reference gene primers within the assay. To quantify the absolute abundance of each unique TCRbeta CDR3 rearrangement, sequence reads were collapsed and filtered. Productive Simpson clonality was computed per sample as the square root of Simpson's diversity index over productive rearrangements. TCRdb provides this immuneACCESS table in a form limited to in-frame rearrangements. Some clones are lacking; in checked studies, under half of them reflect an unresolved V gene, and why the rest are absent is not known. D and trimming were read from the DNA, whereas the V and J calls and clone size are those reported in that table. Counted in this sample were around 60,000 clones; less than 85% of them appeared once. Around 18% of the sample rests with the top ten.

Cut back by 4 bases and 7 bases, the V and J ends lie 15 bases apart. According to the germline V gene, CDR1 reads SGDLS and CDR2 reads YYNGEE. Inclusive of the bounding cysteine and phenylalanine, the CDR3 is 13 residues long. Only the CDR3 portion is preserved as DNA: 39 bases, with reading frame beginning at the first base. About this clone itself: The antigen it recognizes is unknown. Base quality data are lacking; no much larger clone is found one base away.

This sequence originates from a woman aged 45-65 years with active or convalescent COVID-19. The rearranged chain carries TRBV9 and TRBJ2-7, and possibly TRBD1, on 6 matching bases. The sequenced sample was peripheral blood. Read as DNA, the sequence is TGTGCCAGCAGCACGATGGGGGCAGGGGAGCAGTACTTC. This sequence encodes CASSTMGAGEQYF.